Following are 5 T cell receptor beta chains from one sample sequenced in a study of cytomegalovirus exposure and HLA in healthy donors. PCR employed 60 Vbeta and 13 Jbeta primers. Repertoires were generated with immunoSEQ multiplex PCR, while TCRdb's copy carries only in-frame clones and drops some. The sample has about 170,000 clones, approximately 80% seen once. The sequencing sample was made of PBMCs. These receptors all come from a male donor in good health and CMV-seronegative.

This clone was observed a single time. This chain uses TRBV27 with TRBJ2-2, with TRBD2 matching over 15 bases. V was pared by 3 bases and J by 4 bases, with 0 bases of the junction left unmatched. This CDR3 spans 16 amino acids. Per germline, CDR1 MNHEY and CDR2 SMNVEV (reference sequence). In nucleotides, the CDR3 is TGTGCCAGCAGTTTGGGACTAGCGGGAGGCACCGGGGAGCTGTTTTTT. It codes for CASSLGLAGGTGELFF.

This clone was observed once. CDR3 sequence: CASSQGQGTNEKLFF. CDR3 sequence (DNA): TGTGCCAGCAGCCAAGGACAGGGCACTAATGAAAAACTGTTTTTT. This chain connects TRBV14 to TRBJ1-4; 7 bases are a match to TRBD1. Trimming cost V 1 base and J 2 bases; bases outside gene matches: 1. The CDR3 has 15 amino acids. Germline lookup yields CDR1 SGHDN and CDR2 FVKESK.

On this clone: At one boundary the junction diverges from the germline segment, which might be a read error. This chain links TRBV7-7 with TRBJ1-1, with TRBD1 identical over 8 bases. Germline V CDR1 and CDR2: SSHAT, FNYEAQ (reference sequence). The CDR3 has 18 residues. The CDR3 here is CASSLATPQGAENTEAFF. In nucleotides, the CDR3 is TGTGCTAGCAGCTTGGCTACCCCGCAGGGGGCGGAGAACACTGAAGCTTTCTTT.

The chain carries TRBV25-1 and TRBJ2-7, with D unresolved. This CDR3 has 13 amino acids. V lost 9 bases and J lost 2, with 14 bases in between. CDR1 and CDR2 from the germline V gene are MGHDK and SYGVNS. The CDR3 DNA reads as TGTGCCAGGTCAGGTCACCACCCCTACGAGCAGTACTTC. Its protein is CARSGHHPYEQYF.

The chain couples TRBV30 to TRBJ1-2; no clear D. The CDR3 is 13 amino acids. Germline assignment: CDR1 GTSNPN and CDR2 SVGIG (reference sequence). V lost 2 bases and J 0 bases, leaving 7 bases between the germline ends. CDR3 protein: CAWSNQANYGYTF. The DNA of the CDR3 is TGTGCCTGGAGTAACCAGGCTAACTATGGCTACACCTTC.